Listed here are 27 T cell receptor beta chains from one sample, sequenced in a study of shared clonotypes between healthy human individuals. Data came from immunoSEQ multiplex PCR; TCRdb stores just in-frame clones and leaves some out. The sample lists roughly 2.2 million clones, 85% to 95% occurring once. Source material: naive CD4+ T cells from PBMCs. Subset specified: CD45RA+ positively selected. These receptors all stem from a man younger than 30 in good health. Some clones in this sample may be carry-over from other donors' samples.

The V and J genes are TRBV5-4 and TRBJ2-3, with D perhaps given as TRBD1 or TRBD2 (5 bases each). Germline V gene data show CDR1 as SGHNT and CDR2 as YYREEE (reference sequence). Deletions cut 3 bases from V and 0 bases from J, with 14 bases between. The CDR3 loop spans 16 amino acids. This CDR3 is CASSSSGGRSTDTQYF. DNA of the CDR3: TGTGCCAGCAGCTCCTCTGGGGGAAGGAGCACAGATACGCAGTATTTT.

The chain uses TRBV28 and TRBJ2-2, with a possible D match to TRBD2 (6 bases). Germline lookup yields CDR1 MDHEN and CDR2 SYDVKM. With 11 bases removed from V and 4 bases from J, the gap between germline ends came to 14 bases. This CDR3 is 13 amino acids long. The CDR3 protein is CAGARGTTGELFF. The CDR3 DNA sequence: TGTGCCGGAGCCCGGGGGACCACCGGGGAGCTGTTTTTT.

The chain couples TRBV5-6 to TRBJ2-1, with D possibly TRBD2 on 6 matching bases. The CDR3 contains 14 residues. Per germline, CDR1 SGHDT and CDR2 YYEEEE. Trimming took 0 bases from V and 8 from J, leaving 12 bases between them. CDR3 in amino acids: CASSLGLEFYEQFF. As DNA, the CDR3 is TGTGCCAGCAGCTTGGGACTAGAATTTTATGAGCAGTTCTTC.

The V call is TRBV12-5, the J call TRBJ2-7, with 12 bases matching TRBD1. CDR3 size: 18 residues. With 7 bases clipped from V and 3 bases from J, the junction kept 16 bases outside the gene matches. The germline gives CDR1 LGHNT, CDR2 FRNRAP. CDR3 region: CASAPFYGGQGAFYEQYF. As DNA, the CDR3 is TGTGCTAGTGCTCCGTTTTATGGGGGACAGGGGGCTTTCTACGAGCAGTACTTC.

V gene TRBV6-5 combines with J gene TRBJ1-2; TRBD1 is a possible D gene (5 bases). The CDR3 runs 13 residues. In germline, CDR1 is MNHEY, CDR2 SVGAGI. V was pared by 6 bases and J by 0 bases, with 8 bases between. The CDR3 DNA reads as TGTGCCAGCAGGATGACAGCTAACTATGGCTACACCTTC. Its translation is CASRMTANYGYTF.

In the case of this clone: Other DNA sequences in this specimen translate into the identical CDR3. The chain couples TRBV5-1 to TRBJ2-3; D remains unclear. Germline values: CDR1 SGHRS, CDR2 YFSETQ. This CDR3 is built from 14 residues. V was clipped by 2 bases and J by 0 bases, with 7 bases between them. In DNA, the CDR3 is TGCGCCAGCAGCTTACCGGGTAGCACAGATACGCAGTATTTT. Its translation: CASSLPGSTDTQYF.

A word on this clone: Within the sample, other DNA sequences also encode this same CDR3. The chain has TRBV5-1 and TRBJ2-1, with a possible D match to TRBD2 (5 bases). CDR3 length: 11 amino acids. The V gene lost 2 bases and the J gene lost 8 bases, with 5 bases spanning the gap. CDR1 is SGHRS, CDR2 YFSETQ, per germline. CDR3 DNA: TGCGCCAGCAGCTTACTAGATGAGCAGTTCTTC. It specifies CASSLLDEQFF.

This chain joins TRBV6-1 and TRBJ2-1, with D hard to call. The CDR3 sequence is 13 residues long. V was cut by 7 bases and J by 9 bases, with 16 bases left in between. The germline V gene encodes CDR1 MNHNS and CDR2 SASEGT. CDR3 region: CASTSERSGEQFF. CDR3 DNA sequence: TGTGCCAGCACATCGGAGAGGTCGGGTGAGCAGTTCTTC.

The V gene is TRBV2, the J gene TRBJ2-7; no reliable D call. This CDR3 is built from 11 residues. Looked up from germline, CDR1 is SNHLY and CDR2 is FYNNEI. Deletions cut 6 bases from V and 6 bases from J, with 9 bases between. DNA of the CDR3: TGTGCCAGCAGATCTTACAGCGAGCAGTACTTC. Its translation: CASRSYSEQYF.

The chain recombines TRBV7-9 with TRBJ2-7; D might be TRBD1 (5 bases). The V gene lost 4 bases and the J gene lost 2 bases, with 24 bases spanning the gap. Germline CDR1 reads SEHNR; CDR2 reads FQNEAQ (reference sequence). There are 18 residues in the CDR3. The CDR3 reads CASSSKPSGPLLPYEQYF. In nucleotides, the CDR3 is TGTGCCAGCAGCTCCAAACCGTCAGGGCCTTTATTGCCCTACGAGCAGTACTTC.

The rearrangement links TRBV28 to TRBJ1-4; D is unresolved. V dropped 3 bases and J dropped 0 bases, with 8 bases sitting between them. This CDR3 spans 15 amino acids. Germline V lookup: CDR1 MDHEN, CDR2 SYDVKM. CDR3 amino acids: CASSLGFATNEKLFF. CDR3 sequence (DNA): TGTGCCAGCAGTTTGGGTTTTGCAACTAATGAAAAACTGTTTTTT.

The chain couples TRBV2 to TRBJ2-3; no reliable D call. V was clipped by 3 bases and J by 7 bases, with 8 bases between them. This CDR3 has 12 amino acids. Germline assignment: CDR1 SNHLY and CDR2 FYNNEI. The CDR3 sequence is CASSDGRNTQYF. Here the CDR3 DNA reads TGTGCCAGCAGTGACGGCCGAAATACGCAGTATTTT. Drawing the rest from reference TRBV2 and TRBJ2-3, the complete variable domain is EPEVTQTPSHQVTQMGQEVILRCVPISNHLYFYWYRQILGQKVEFLVSFYNNEISEKSEIFDDQFSVERPDGSNFTLKIRSTKLEDSAMYFCASSDGRNTQYFGPGTRLTVL.

This clone is a singleton in its sample. This sequence joins TRBV27 and TRBJ2-1; 7 positions agree with TRBD1. The CDR3 extends over 14 amino acids. V gave up 7 bases and J gave up 8 bases; unmatched junction bases: 11. Germline V lookup: CDR1 MNHEY, CDR2 SMNVEV (reference sequence). Here the CDR3 reads CASNKVNRGHEQFF. CDR3 DNA: TGTGCCAGCAATAAAGTAAATAGGGGGCATGAGCAGTTCTTC.

The chain couples TRBV7-8 to TRBJ2-1, with D possibly being TRBD2 (6 bases). Trimming stripped 0 bases from V and 8 bases from J, with 14 bases between. CDR3 length: 15 residues. Germline loops: CDR1 SGHVS, CDR2 FQNEAQ. The CDR3 nucleotides read TGTGCCAGCAGCTTAGCCCGGGAGCCGGTGCATGAGCAGTTCTTC. Translation: CASSLAREPVHEQFF. The full variable domain, its missing parts supplied by reference TRBV7-8 and TRBJ2-1, is GAGVSQSPRYKVAKRGQDVALRCDPISGHVSLFWYQQALGQGPEFLTYFQNEAQLDKSGLPSDRFFAERPEGSVSTLKIQRTQQEDSAVYLCASSLAREPVHEQFFGPGTRLTVL.

The CDR3 DNA is TGTGCCAGCAGCTTAGAATTCTGGACTAGCGGGACCTACAATGAGCAGTTCTTC. It codes for CASSLEFWTSGTYNEQFF. The chain uses TRBV11-2 and TRBJ2-1; 12 bases map to TRBD2. CDR1 is SGHAT and CDR2 is FQNNGV in the germline V gene. The trim removed 0 bases at V and 2 bases at J, leaving 5 bases unmatched. CDR3 length equals 18 residues.

This sequence joins TRBV5-1 and TRBJ2-5; a weak D match, TRBD2 (5 bases). CDR1 is SGHRS, CDR2 YFSETQ, per germline. V lost 0 bases and J 3 bases, leaving 9 bases between the germline ends. CDR3 size: 14 residues. DNA for the CDR3: TGCGCCAGCAGCTTGGCCGACGGGAAAGAGACCCAGTACTTC. Amino acids: CASSLADGKETQYF.

J is TRBJ2-7 and V is TRBV10-1; 9 bases agree with TRBD1. CDR1 is WNHNN and CDR2 is SYGVQD in the germline V gene (reference sequence). The CDR3 has 17 amino acids. V was pared by 0 bases and J by 3 bases, with 9 bases of the junction left unmatched. The CDR3 coding sequence is TGCGCCAGCAGTGAGTCAGCGGGACAGGGCACGATCTACGAGCAGTACTTC. Its translation: CASSESAGQGTIYEQYF.

This clone was seen once. This chain links TRBV27 with TRBJ1-1; 10 bases line up with TRBD1. After removal of 5 bases from V and 0 bases from J, the junction contained 6 bases not matched to a gene. The length of the CDR3 is 16 residues. In germline, CDR1 is MNHEY, CDR2 SMNVEV (reference sequence). This CDR3 is CASSKPGQGLNTEAFF. For the CDR3, the DNA is TGTGCCAGCAGTAAACCGGGACAGGGGTTGAACACTGAAGCTTTCTTT.

The chain combines TRBV6-1 with TRBJ2-7, with TRBD2 matching over 8 bases. Germline lookup yields CDR1 MNHNS and CDR2 SASEGT. CDR3 length: 16 amino acids. V lost 3 bases to trimming and J lost 6 bases; unmatched junction nucleotides: 13. DNA for the CDR3: TGTGCCAGCAGTGATATTCCCGACCGGGCGGGAGGCGAGCAGTACTTC. Its translation: CASSDIPDRAGGEQYF.

This chain links TRBV19 with TRBJ1-5; D not resolved. This CDR3 is 16 amino acids long. Germline-derived CDR1 and CDR2 are LNHDA and SQIVND (reference sequence). V lost 1 base and J lost 1, with 11 bases in between. The CDR3 spells CASSIVGILSNQPQHF. Here the CDR3 DNA reads TGTGCCAGTAGTATAGTCGGCATACTAAGCAATCAGCCCCAGCATTTT.

This chain joins TRBV7-2 and TRBJ2-4; 8 bases match TRBD2. The CDR3 is 17 residues long. Germline V gene sequence: CDR1 SGHTA, CDR2 FQGNSA. Losses at the gene ends were 5 bases for V and 2 bases for J; bases not matched to a gene: 11. CDR3 protein: CASSPRYREGTKNIQYF. The CDR3 DNA reads TGTGCCAGCAGCCCGCGTTATCGGGAGGGGACCAAAAACATTCAGTACTTC.

The sample holds a few counts of this clone. In DNA form, the CDR3 reads TGTGCCAGCAGCTCCAAACGTTGGAACACTGAAGCTTTCTTT. It translates to CASSSKRWNTEAFF. The rearrangement uses TRBV5-6 and TRBJ1-1; D is uncertain. The germline V and J ends were trimmed by 3 bases and 1 base, with 10 bases remaining between them. Germline V gene sequence: CDR1 SGHDT, CDR2 YYEEEE. The CDR3 loop spans 14 amino acids.

The rearrangement joins TRBV9 to TRBJ2-7, with 10 positions matching TRBD2. Unmatched junction bases numbered 5, after V lost 1 base and J lost 4 bases. CDR3 length: 15 residues. In germline, CDR1 is SGDLS, CDR2 YYNGEE. The CDR3 DNA sequence: TGTGCCAGCAGCGTATCTAGCGGGAGTCTTTACGAGCAGTACTTC. It is translated as CASSVSSGSLYEQYF. Looking up the rest from reference TRBV9 and TRBJ2-7 gives the full variable domain: DSGVTQTPKHLITATGQRVTLRCSPRSGDLSVYWYQQSLDQGLQFLIQYYNGEERAKGNILERFSAQQFPDLHSELNLSSLELGDSALYFCASSVSSGSLYEQYFGPGTRLTVT.

The chain is built from TRBV28 and TRBJ2-1, with TRBD2 identical over 15 bases. Germline V gene data show CDR1 as MDHEN and CDR2 as SYDVKM. V shed 6 bases, J shed 13 bases, and the junction held 7 bases outside the gene matches. The CDR3 is 14 amino acids. In DNA form, the CDR3 reads TGTGCCAGCAGCCCGGGACTAGCGGGAGGCCGACAGTTCTTC. This sequence encodes CASSPGLAGGRQFF.

This chain links TRBV5-1 with TRBJ1-2; 10 positions match TRBD1. The CDR3 length is 15 residues. V was pared by 1 base and J by 10 bases, with 10 bases of the junction left unmatched. From germline, CDR1 is SGHRS and CDR2 YFSETQ. The CDR3: CASSLSSGTGVAYTF. The CDR3 DNA is TGCGCCAGCAGCTTGTCCTCCGGGACAGGGGTAGCCTACACCTTC.

This clone was observed a single time. The chain carries TRBV7-3 and TRBJ2-3; D remains ambiguous. Germline V gene sequence: CDR1 SGHTA, CDR2 FQGTGA. The CDR3 runs to 13 residues. The V end was cut by 1 base, the J end by 6 bases, with 8 bases between. CDR3 DNA sequence: TGTGCCAGCAGCTTAATGGGATCCGATACGCAGTATTTT. This translates into CASSLMGSDTQYF.

The genes are TRBV18 and TRBJ1-4, with D perhaps matching TRBD1 (5 bases). CDR1 KGHSH and CDR2 LQKENI come from the germline V gene. Between the trimmed V and J ends, which lost 4 bases and 10 bases, there was a span of 16 bases. The CDR3 has 14 residues. CDR3 loop: CASSQNPPGGKLFF. CDR3 in DNA: TGTGCCAGCTCACAAAATCCACCCGGGGGAAAACTGTTTTTT.